This TCR beta chain was found in a study of cytomegalovirus exposure and HLA in healthy donors. Overall study findings and caveats: One cluster of highly shared sequence variants probably arose as a sequencing artifact.

The donors (healthy individuals) were bone marrow donors. Trimming stripped 5 bases from V and 2 bases from J, with 9 bases between. There are 13 residues in the CDR3. From germline, CDR1 is MDHEN and CDR2 SYDVKM. PCR amplification relied on 60 Vbeta primers (plus 13 Jbeta primers). Some clones are missing from TCRdb's copy, which holds only in-frame ones; the method was immunoSEQ multiplex PCR. The sample has under 200,000 clones, about 76% seen once. This clone was picked up a small number of times. Its cognate antigen is unknown. This chain joins TRBV28 and TRBJ2-5, with D maybe TRBD2 (5 bases). This sequence originates from a male donor in good health and CMV-seropositive. Sequences were obtained from PBMCs. The CDR3 nucleotides read TGTGCCAGCAGTGAGACTAAACAAGAGACCCAGTACTTC. This sequence encodes CASSETKQETQYF.